Listed below are T cell receptor beta chains from one sample, sequenced in a study of post-analysis software for immune sequencing data. TCRdb ran MiXCR on the PCR reads and lists one entry per CDR3 protein. In the table there are roughly 650,000 distinct CDR3 sequences, more than 50% of which are singletons. The sequencing sample was made of blood. Every receptor here comes from a girl aged 2 to 9 with multiple sclerosis. CDR3s include the opening cysteine and the closing phenylalanine or tryptophan. A D gene is named only where the DNA matches it firmly. The size of a clone is reported for some rows only, either as once, few or many, or as a class for expanded clones.

V gene,D gene,clone size,J gene,CDR3 protein,CDR3 DNA
TRBV2,TRBD1,NA,TRBJ2-5,CASSEAGQGKTQYF,TGTGCCAGCAGTGAAGCTGGACAGGGGAAGACCCAGTACTTC
TRBV7-9,TRBD1,NA,TRBJ1-1,CASSYGYRGRNTEAFF,TGTGCCAGCAGCTACGGCTACAGGGGGCGGAACACTGAAGCTTTCTTT
TRBV3-1,NA,NA,TRBJ2-3,CASSPRVYTDTQYF,TGTGCCAGCAGCCCACGAGTGTACACAGATACGCAGTATTTT
TRBV12-3/TRBV12-4,NA,NA,TRBJ2-7,CASTKGPEQYF,TGTGCCAGCACCAAAGGGCCCGAGCAGTACTTC
TRBV25-1,NA,NA,TRBJ1-2,CATRGLQDGYTF,TGTGCCACCCGGGGCCTGCAAGATGGCTACACCTTC
TRBV9,NA,NA,TRBJ2-3,CASSSRTGPDTQYF,TGTGCCAGCAGCTCCCGGACGGGGCCGGATACGCAGTATTTT
TRBV2,NA,NA,TRBJ2-3,CASSASEDTQYF,TGTGCCAGCAGTGCCAGCGAAGATACGCAGTATTTT
TRBV28,NA,NA,TRBJ2-7,CASSNPGTPSYEQYF,TGTGCCAGCAGCAACCCCGGGACCCCCTCCTACGAGCAGTACTTC
TRBV7-2,NA,NA,TRBJ2-5,CASSLLGDKETQYF,TGTGCCAGCAGCTTACTAGGAGACAAAGAGACCCAGTACTTC
TRBV6-5,NA,few,TRBJ2-1,CASSYSSGRDEQFF,TGTGCCAGCAGTTACTCGTCCGGGCGGGATGAGCAGTTCTTC
TRBV29-1,NA,NA,TRBJ1-2,CSVRDRSESGYTF,TGCAGCGTAAGAGACAGATCAGAGTCTGGCTACACCTTC
TRBV6-4,NA,NA,TRBJ2-7,CASSIRALTRGYEQYF,TGTGCCAGCTCAATTCGGGCCCTCACTCGGGGGTACGAGCAGTACTTC
TRBV4-1,NA,NA,TRBJ2-5,CASSQDSQQETQYF,TGCGCCAGCAGCCAAGATAGCCAGCAAGAGACCCAGTACTTC
TRBV21-1,NA,few,TRBJ2-7,CASSKVGRVRNEQYF,TGTGCCAGCAGCAAAGTGGGAAGGGTTAGGAACGAGCAGTACTTC
TRBV20-1,TRBD1,NA,TRBJ2-5,CSAREAGGVETQYF,TGCAGTGCTAGAGAGGCAGGGGGCGTAGAGACCCAGTACTTC
TRBV12-3/TRBV12-4,NA,NA,TRBJ2-3,CASSLGVVARDTQYF,TGTGCCAGCAGTTTAGGGGTGGTAGCTCGGGATACGCAGTATTTT
TRBV6-1,NA,once,TRBJ2-7,CASSEHGIPYEQYF,TGTGCCAGCAGTGAACATGGGATCCCCTACGAGCAGTACTTC
TRBV14,TRBD1,NA,TRBJ2-1,CASSLQGARQRNEQFF,TGTGCCAGCAGCCTCCAGGGGGCGAGACAACGGAATGAGCAGTTCTTC
TRBV9,NA,NA,TRBJ1-4,CASKATTNEKLFF,TGTGCCAGCAAGGCCACAACTAATGAAAAACTGTTTTTT
TRBV7-9,NA,once,TRBJ2-5,CASSDPPADQETQYF,TGTGCCAGCAGCGATCCCCCGGCGGATCAAGAGACCCAGTACTTC
TRBV10-3,NA,NA,TRBJ2-7,CARTCIQGSSYEQYF,TGTGCCAGGACGTGCATACAGGGTTCATCCTACGAGCAGTACTTC
TRBV10-3,TRBD1,NA,TRBJ2-1,CAISPRDSSYNEQFF,TGTGCCATCAGCCCCCGGGACAGCTCCTACAATGAGCAGTTCTTC
TRBV7-9,NA,once,TRBJ2-1,CASSLEGNNNEQFF,TGTGCCAGCAGCTTAGAGGGGAACAACAATGAGCAGTTCTTC
TRBV5-1,NA,NA,TRBJ2-6,CASSLARGGAGANVLTF,TGCGCCAGCAGCTTGGCGAGGGGCGGCGCCGGGGCCAACGTCCTGACTTTC
TRBV10-1,TRBD1,NA,TRBJ1-2,CASSDPGGYGYTF,TGCGCCAGCAGTGATCCAGGGGGTTATGGCTACACCTTC
TRBV6-2/TRBV6-3,NA,NA,TRBJ2-1,CASSYQGPTSDEQFF,TGTGCCAGCAGTTACCAGGGTCCCACCAGCGATGAGCAGTTCTTC
TRBV29-1,NA,few,TRBJ1-1,CSVWARGKAFF,TGCAGCGTTTGGGCCAGGGGAAAGGCTTTCTTT
TRBV7-9,NA,NA,TRBJ2-7,CASSPESDEQYF,TGTGCCAGCAGCCCCGAGAGCGACGAGCAGTACTTC
TRBV6-1,TRBD2,few,TRBJ2-1,CASTLRGTSGGEANEQFF,TGTGCCAGTACTTTGAGGGGGACTAGCGGGGGGGAGGCCAATGAGCAGTTCTTC
TRBV11-2,TRBD1,NA,TRBJ2-5,CASSPRGRETQYF,TGTGCCAGCAGCCCTAGGGGGCGAGAGACCCAGTACTTC
TRBV29-1,NA,NA,TRBJ2-1,CSVGDLYNEQFF,TGCAGCGTTGGGGACCTCTACAATGAGCAGTTCTTC
TRBV6-6,TRBD1,NA,TRBJ2-5,CASSSHPGTAKETQYF,TGTGCCAGCAGTTCTCATCCCGGGACAGCCAAAGAGACCCAGTACTTC
TRBV7-6,NA,once,TRBJ2-3,CASSLATGLTDTQYF,TGTGCCAGCAGCTTAGCTACGGGACTCACAGATACGCAGTATTTT
TRBV11-2,TRBD2,NA,TRBJ2-3,CASITPGLAGESYTPGTDTQYF,TGTGCCAGCATTACACCGGGACTAGCGGGAGAATCGTACACTCCCGGCACAGATACGCAGTATTTT
TRBV7-9,NA,few,TRBJ1-1,CASSLDTATEAFF,TGTGCCAGCAGCTTAGACACAGCCACTGAAGCTTTCTTT
TRBV29-1,NA,NA,TRBJ2-5,CSVGGQDQETQYF,TGCAGCGTTGGGGGGCAGGACCAAGAGACCCAGTACTTC
TRBV10-3,NA,NA,TRBJ1-2,CATRSGGGYTF,TGTGCCACCCGGTCGGGTGGGGGCTACACCTTC
TRBV7-2,TRBD2,NA,TRBJ2-3,CASSSTREGGDTQYF,TGTGCCAGCAGCTCCACACGGGAGGGGGGAGATACGCAGTATTTT
TRBV29-1,TRBD2,NA,TRBJ2-3,CSVEAGGPTDTQYF,TGCAGCGTTGAGGCGGGAGGGCCGACAGATACGCAGTATTTT
TRBV5-1,TRBD1,few,TRBJ1-1,CASSLAGQIVENTEAFF,TGCGCCAGCAGCTTGGCGGGACAGATTGTGGAGAACACTGAAGCTTTCTTT
TRBV6-6,NA,NA,TRBJ2-7,CASRYQQGSYEQYF,TGTGCCAGCAGGTACCAGCAGGGTTCCTACGAGCAGTACTTC
TRBV7-9,NA,NA,TRBJ2-1,CASRRRSLNEQFF,TGTGCCAGCAGACGACGGTCCCTCAATGAGCAGTTCTTC
TRBV28,TRBD1,NA,TRBJ2-5,CASSFDRAGRETQYF,TGTGCCAGCAGTTTCGACAGGGCAGGTAGAGAGACCCAGTACTTC
TRBV11-2,NA,once,TRBJ2-7,CASSLVTRYEQYF,TGTGCCAGCAGTCTAGTGACTAGATACGAGCAGTACTTC
TRBV29-1,NA,few,TRBJ2-2,CSVVHSGGRELFF,TGCAGCGTAGTTCACTCGGGCGGGCGGGAGCTGTTTTTT
TRBV12-3/TRBV12-4,NA,NA,TRBJ2-4,CASSLDRDTTWDKNIQYF,TGTGCCAGCAGTTTAGACCGGGACACGACCTGGGACAAAAACATTCAGTACTTC
TRBV2,NA,NA,TRBJ1-5,CASTGEGNQPQHF,TGTGCCAGCACCGGGGAGGGAAACCAGCCCCAGCATTTT
TRBV7-2,NA,NA,TRBJ2-7,CASSLVAYYEQYF,TGTGCCAGCAGCTTAGTCGCTTACTACGAGCAGTACTTC
TRBV11-2,NA,NA,TRBJ1-2,CASSLTQNYGYTF,TGTGCCAGCAGCCTTACTCAGAACTATGGCTACACCTTC
TRBV10-1,NA,NA,TRBJ2-3,CASSESGAADTQYF,TGCGCCAGCAGTGAGTCAGGGGCGGCAGATACGCAGTATTTT
TRBV20-1,NA,NA,TRBJ1-2,CSALGGLSYGYTF,TGCAGTGCCCTAGGGGGGCTGAGCTATGGCTACACCTTC
TRBV12-3/TRBV12-4,NA,few,TRBJ2-1,CASSFQIYNEQFF,TGTGCCAGCAGTTTTCAAATTTACAATGAGCAGTTCTTC
TRBV11-1,TRBD1,once,TRBJ2-5,CASSPGILGTVSPETQYF,TGTGCCAGCAGCCCGGGAATCCTCGGGACAGTTTCTCCAGAGACCCAGTACTTC
TRBV5-1,TRBD2,NA,TRBJ2-3,CASATSVQEDTQYF,TGCGCCAGCGCCACTAGCGTCCAAGAGGATACGCAGTATTTT